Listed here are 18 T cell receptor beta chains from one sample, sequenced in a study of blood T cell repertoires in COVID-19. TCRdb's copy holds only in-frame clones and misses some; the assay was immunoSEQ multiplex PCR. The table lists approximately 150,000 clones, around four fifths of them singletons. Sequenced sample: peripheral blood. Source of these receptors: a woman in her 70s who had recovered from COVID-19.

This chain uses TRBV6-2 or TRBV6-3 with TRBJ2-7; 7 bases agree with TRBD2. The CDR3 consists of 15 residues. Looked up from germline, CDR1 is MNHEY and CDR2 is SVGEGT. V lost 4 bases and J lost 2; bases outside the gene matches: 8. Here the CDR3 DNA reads TGTGCCAGCAGTTCCAGAGGAGCGGGGACCTACGAGCAGTACTTC. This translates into CASSSRGAGTYEQYF.

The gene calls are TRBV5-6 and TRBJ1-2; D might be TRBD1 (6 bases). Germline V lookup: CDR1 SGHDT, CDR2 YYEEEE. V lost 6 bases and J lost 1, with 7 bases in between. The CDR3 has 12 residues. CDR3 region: CASTQGNYGYTF. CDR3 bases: TGTGCCAGCACACAGGGTAACTATGGCTACACCTTC.

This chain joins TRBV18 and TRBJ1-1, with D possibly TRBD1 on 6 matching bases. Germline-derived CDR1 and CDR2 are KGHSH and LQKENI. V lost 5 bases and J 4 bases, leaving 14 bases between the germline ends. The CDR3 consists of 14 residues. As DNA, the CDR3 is TGTGCCAGCTCAAACTCGGACAGTCGCACTGAAGCTTTCTTT. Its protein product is CASSNSDSRTEAFF.

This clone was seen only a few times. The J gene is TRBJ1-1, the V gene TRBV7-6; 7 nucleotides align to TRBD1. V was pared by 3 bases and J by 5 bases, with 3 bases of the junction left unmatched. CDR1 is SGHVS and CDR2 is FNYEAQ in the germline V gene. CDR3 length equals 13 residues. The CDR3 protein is CASSLGTDTEAFF. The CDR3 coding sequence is TGTGCCAGCAGCTTGGGGACAGATACTGAAGCTTTCTTT.

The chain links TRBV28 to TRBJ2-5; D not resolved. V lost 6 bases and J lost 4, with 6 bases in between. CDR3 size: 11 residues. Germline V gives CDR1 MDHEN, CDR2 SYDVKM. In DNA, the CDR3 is TGTGCCAGCAGCCTCCGAGAGACCCAGTACTTC. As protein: CASSLRETQYF.

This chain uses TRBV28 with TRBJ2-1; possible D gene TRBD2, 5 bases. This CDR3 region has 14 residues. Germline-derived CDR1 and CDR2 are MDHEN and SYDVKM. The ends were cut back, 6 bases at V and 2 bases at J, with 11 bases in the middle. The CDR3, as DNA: TGTGCCAGCAGATCGGGATGGGCCTACAATGAGCAGTTCTTC. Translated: CASRSGWAYNEQFF.

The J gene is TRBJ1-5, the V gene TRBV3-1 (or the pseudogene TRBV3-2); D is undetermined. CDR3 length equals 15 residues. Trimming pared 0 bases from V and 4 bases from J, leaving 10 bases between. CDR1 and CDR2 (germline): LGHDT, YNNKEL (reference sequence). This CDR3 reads CASSQDLTANQPQHF. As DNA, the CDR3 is TGTGCCAGCAGCCAAGATCTTACAGCTAATCAGCCCCAGCATTTT.

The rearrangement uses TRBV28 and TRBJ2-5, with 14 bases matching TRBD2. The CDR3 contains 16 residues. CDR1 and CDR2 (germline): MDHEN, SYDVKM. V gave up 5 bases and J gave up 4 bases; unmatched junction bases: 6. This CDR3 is CASSATSGRAGETQYF. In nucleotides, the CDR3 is TGTGCCAGCAGTGCGACTAGCGGGAGGGCCGGAGAGACCCAGTACTTC.

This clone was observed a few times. The CDR3 DNA sequence: TGTGCCAGCAGTACGGGACAGTACAATGAGCAGTTCTTC. Translated: CASSTGQYNEQFF. The chain employs TRBV12-3 or TRBV12-4 and TRBJ2-1; 7 nucleotides line up with TRBD1. The CDR3 covers 13 residues. The V and J ends lost 5 bases and 4 bases, in that order; junction bases with no gene match: 2.

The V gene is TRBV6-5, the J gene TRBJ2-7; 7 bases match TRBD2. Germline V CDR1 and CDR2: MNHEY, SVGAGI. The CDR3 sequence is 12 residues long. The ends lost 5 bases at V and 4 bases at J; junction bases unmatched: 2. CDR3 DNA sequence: TGTGCCAGCAGTCCGGGGGGTTACGAGCAGTACTTC. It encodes CASSPGGYEQYF.

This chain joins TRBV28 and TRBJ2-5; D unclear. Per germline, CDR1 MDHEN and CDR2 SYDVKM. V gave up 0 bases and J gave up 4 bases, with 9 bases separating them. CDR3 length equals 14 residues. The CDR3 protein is CASSLWGTRETQYF. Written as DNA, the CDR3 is TGTGCCAGCAGTTTATGGGGCACGCGAGAGACCCAGTACTTC.

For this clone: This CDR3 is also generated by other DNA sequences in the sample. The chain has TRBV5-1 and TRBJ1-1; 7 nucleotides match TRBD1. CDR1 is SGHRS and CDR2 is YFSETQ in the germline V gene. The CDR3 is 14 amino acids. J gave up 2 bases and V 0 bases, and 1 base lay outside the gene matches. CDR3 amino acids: CASSLEGGNTEAFF. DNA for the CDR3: TGCGCCAGCAGCTTGGAAGGGGGCAACACTGAAGCTTTCTTT.

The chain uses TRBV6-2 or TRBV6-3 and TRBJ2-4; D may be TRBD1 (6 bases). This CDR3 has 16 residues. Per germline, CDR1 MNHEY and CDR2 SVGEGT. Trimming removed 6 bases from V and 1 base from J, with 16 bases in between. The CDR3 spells CASRPTGWAAKNIQYF. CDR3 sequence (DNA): TGTGCCAGCAGGCCTACAGGGTGGGCGGCCAAAAACATTCAGTACTTC.

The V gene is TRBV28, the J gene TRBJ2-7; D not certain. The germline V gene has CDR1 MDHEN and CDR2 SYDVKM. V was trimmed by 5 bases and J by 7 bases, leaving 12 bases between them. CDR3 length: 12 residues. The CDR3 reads CASSPPWPEQYF. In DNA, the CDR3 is TGTGCCAGCAGTCCCCCGTGGCCAGAGCAGTACTTC.

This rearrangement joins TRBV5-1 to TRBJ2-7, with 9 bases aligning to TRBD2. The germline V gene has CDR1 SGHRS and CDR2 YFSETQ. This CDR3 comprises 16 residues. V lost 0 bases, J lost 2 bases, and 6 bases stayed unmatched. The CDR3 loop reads CASSLAGTSSPYEQYF. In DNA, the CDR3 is TGCGCCAGCAGCTTGGCCGGGACTAGCTCCCCCTACGAGCAGTACTTC.

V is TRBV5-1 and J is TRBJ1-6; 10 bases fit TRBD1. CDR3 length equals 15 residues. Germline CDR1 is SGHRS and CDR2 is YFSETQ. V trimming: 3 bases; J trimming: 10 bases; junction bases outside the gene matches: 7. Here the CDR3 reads CASSWGQGNESPLHF. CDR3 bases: TGCGCCAGCAGCTGGGGACAGGGGAATGAGTCACCCCTCCACTTT.

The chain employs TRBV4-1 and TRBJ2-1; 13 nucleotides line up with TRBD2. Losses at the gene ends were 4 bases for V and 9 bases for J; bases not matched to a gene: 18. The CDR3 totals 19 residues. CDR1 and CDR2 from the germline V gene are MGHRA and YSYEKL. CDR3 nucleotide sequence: TGCGCCAGCAGCCCCCGGACTAGCGGGAGTCACAGCGCCCTCGGTGAGCAGTTCTTC. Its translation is CASSPRTSGSHSALGEQFF.

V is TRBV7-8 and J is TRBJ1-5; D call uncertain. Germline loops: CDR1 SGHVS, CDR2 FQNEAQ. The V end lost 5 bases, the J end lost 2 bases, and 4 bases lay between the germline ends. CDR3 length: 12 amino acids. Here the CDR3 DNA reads TGTGCCAGCAGCCGCGGCAATCAGCCCCAGCATTTT. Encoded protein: CASSRGNQPQHF. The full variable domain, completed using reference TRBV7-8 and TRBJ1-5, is GAGVSQSPRYKVAKRGQDVALRCDPISGHVSLFWYQQALGQGPEFLTYFQNEAQLDKSGLPSDRFFAERPEGSVSTLKIQRTQQEDSAVYLCASSRGNQPQHFGDGTRLSIL.